This T cell receptor beta chain was retrieved from a study of blood T cell repertoires in COVID-19. Study overall: T cells, B-cell-depleted T cells, or PBMCs provided the cDNA or gDNA that served as material.

Authors' data handling: Scientists estimated how many nucleated cells there were by amplifying reference gene primers. Profiling relied on immunoSEQ multiplex PCR, and the TCRdb table lists in-frame clones only, not all of them. Clonal size and the V and J genes are those of that table, whereas D and trimming came from the DNA. The table has 200,000 to 300,000 clones, around four fifths seen once. Germline-derived CDR1 and CDR2 are SGHNT and YENEEA. CDR3 size: 13 residues. V gave up 3 bases and J gave up 10 bases; unmatched junction bases: 4. Source material: peripheral blood. The TCR comes from a man aged 60 to 75 with acute or convalescent COVID-19. The chain joins TRBV11-3 to TRBJ2-1; 9 bases agree with TRBD1. The CDR3 DNA sequence: TGTGCCAGCAGCTTTACAGGGGGCGGGGAGCAGTTCTTC. Encoded protein: CASSFTGGGEQFF.